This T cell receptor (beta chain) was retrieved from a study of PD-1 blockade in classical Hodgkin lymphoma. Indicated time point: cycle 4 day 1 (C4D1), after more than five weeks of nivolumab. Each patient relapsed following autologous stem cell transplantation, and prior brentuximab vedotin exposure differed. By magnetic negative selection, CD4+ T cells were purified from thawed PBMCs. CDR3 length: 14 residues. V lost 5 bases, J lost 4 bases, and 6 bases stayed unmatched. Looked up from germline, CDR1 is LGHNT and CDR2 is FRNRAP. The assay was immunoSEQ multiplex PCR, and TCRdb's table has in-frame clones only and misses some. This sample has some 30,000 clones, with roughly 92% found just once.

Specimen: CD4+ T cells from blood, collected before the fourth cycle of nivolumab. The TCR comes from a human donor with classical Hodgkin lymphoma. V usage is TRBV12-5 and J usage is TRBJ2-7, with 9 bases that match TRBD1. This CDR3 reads CASGGQGRIYEQYF. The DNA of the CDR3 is TGTGCTAGTGGTGGACAGGGGCGCATTTACGAGCAGTACTTC.